What follows are 11 T cell receptor beta chains derived from one specimen sequenced in a study of CD8+ T cells in alopecia areata (dated by TCRdb to the late 2010s). The receptor library was made with the immunoSEQ multiplex PCR assay. For TCR sequencing, RNA was extracted from every sample and reverse transcribed into cDNA to serve as template. TCRdb provides this immuneACCESS table in a form limited to in-frame rearrangements. Some clones are lacking; in checked studies, under half of them reflect an unresolved V gene, and why the rest are absent is not known. In all, the sample holds fewer than 250,000 clones, and 60% to 70% of those were seen once. Around 0.69% of the sample goes to the ten largest clones. Taken with the paper, the label for time point translates to: approximately 4 weeks on oral tofacitinib. The treatment or condition label, as the study defines it: oral pan-JAK inhibitor, 5-10 mg twice daily.

The sequencing here drew on CD4+ T cells sorted from blood, taken at week 4, from a patient treated with tofacitinib. These receptors all stem from a human donor with alopecia areata.

This clone was observed a single time. This sequence joins TRBV7-2 and TRBJ2-3; the D is unclear. This CDR3 has 13 residues. Germline CDR1 and CDR2: SGHTA and FQGNSA. V lost 5 bases, J lost 2 bases, and 8 bases lay in between. The CDR3 nucleotides are TGTGCCAGCAGCCCTCGATACACAGATACGCAGTATTTT. Translated, it gives CASSPRYTDTQYF.

This clone was counted only a few times. The chain has TRBV30 and TRBJ1-1; D gene unclear. From germline, CDR1 is GTSNPN and CDR2 SVGIG (reference sequence). Trimming removed 1 base from V and 3 bases from J, with 9 bases in between. This CDR3 is 13 amino acids long. CDR3 nucleotide sequence: TGTGCCTGGAGTGCGGGGATTTACACTGAAGCTTTCTTT. This sequence encodes CAWSAGIYTEAFF.

The rearrangement links TRBV6-5 to TRBJ1-2; 9 bases map to TRBD1. The CDR3 spans 13 residues. Germline V gene sequence: CDR1 MNHEY, CDR2 SVGAGI. Trimming at V came to 8 bases and at J to 5 bases, leaving 6 bases not matched to a gene. The CDR3 nucleotides read TGTGCCAGCGGCCGGGACAGGGAATATGGCTACACCTTC. Protein product: CASGRDREYGYTF.

The V and J genes are TRBV29-1 and TRBJ1-2; D ambiguous. The V end was cut by 3 bases, the J end by 6 bases, with 11 bases between. The CDR3 runs to 12 residues. Per the germline V gene, CDR1 is SQVTM and CDR2 is ANQGSEA. CDR3 sequence: CSVDPSLNGYTF. CDR3 DNA sequence: TGCAGCGTTGACCCCTCCCTGAATGGCTACACCTTC.

In this sample, this clone turned up a few times. The V call is TRBV6-6, the J call TRBJ2-5, with a weak D call TRBD1 (6 bases). V was trimmed by 2 bases and J by 6 bases, leaving 16 bases between them. This CDR3 comprises 15 residues. Germline-derived CDR1 and CDR2 are MNHNY and SVGAGI (reference sequence). CDR3: CASSYLMQGPQTQYF. In nucleotides, the CDR3 is TGTGCCAGCAGTTACCTTATGCAGGGGCCGCAGACCCAGTACTTC.

This sequence joins TRBV29-1 and TRBJ2-5; 8 nucleotides agree with TRBD2. Germline lookup yields CDR1 SQVTM and CDR2 ANQGSEA. The V segment lost 2 bases and the J segment 2 bases; nucleotides outside the gene matches: 7. The CDR3 contains 15 residues. The DNA for the CDR3 is TGCAGCGTTGAATCAAGCGGGAGAACTCAAGAGACCCAGTACTTC. Protein product: CSVESSGRTQETQYF. Using reference TRBV29-1 and TRBJ2-5 for the parts outside the CDR3, the full variable domain is SAVISQKPSRDICQRGTSLTIQCQVDSQVTMMFWYRQQPGQSLTLIATANQGSEATYESGFVIDKFPISRPNLTFSTLTVSNMSPEDSSIYLCSVESSGRTQETQYFGPGTRLLVL.

This chain links TRBV9 with TRBJ1-2, with D possibly matching TRBD1 (5 bases). CDR1 and CDR2 from the germline V gene are SGDLS and YYNGEE. CDR3 length: 12 amino acids. Trimming stripped 8 bases from V and 10 bases from J, with 18 bases between. The CDR3 DNA reads TGTGCCAGTTCTCCCACAGGCTCCGACTACACCTTC. Encoded protein: CASSPTGSDYTF.

The chain recombines TRBV30 with TRBJ1-2; D is perhaps TRBD1 (5 bases). Trimming stripped 2 bases from V and 4 bases from J, with 20 bases between. The germline V gene has CDR1 GTSNPN and CDR2 SVGIG (reference sequence). CDR3 length equals 16 residues. The CDR3 sequence: CAWSPTSRGRFYGYTF. DNA of the CDR3: TGTGCCTGGAGTCCGACCTCGAGGGGACGATTCTATGGCTACACCTTC. Based on the CDR3 plus reference TRBV30 and TRBJ1-2, the full variable domain is SQTIHQWPATLVQPVGSPLSLECTVEGTSNPNLYWYRQAAGRGLQLLFYSVGIGQISSEVPQNLSASRPQDRQFILSSKKLLLSDSGFYLCAWSPTSRGRFYGYTFGSGTRLTVV.

V usage is TRBV7-2 and J usage is TRBJ2-3; 7 positions agree with TRBD2. The J segment lost 1 base and the V segment lost 3 bases, leaving 13 bases of the junction unmatched. The CDR3 runs to 18 residues. CDR1 and CDR2 (germline): SGHTA, FQGNSA. DNA of the CDR3: TGTGCCAGCAGCTTGGGGACTATCGATGCGACACGCACAGATACGCAGTATTTT. Protein sequence: CASSLGTIDATRTDTQYF.

V gene TRBV5-6 combines with J gene TRBJ2-1, with 8 bases aligning to TRBD2. Germline V CDR1 and CDR2: SGHDT, YYEEEE. The CDR3 consists of 16 residues. V trimming: 2 bases; J trimming: 7 bases; junction bases outside the gene matches: 11. Here the CDR3 reads CASSFPAGEVWNEQFF. In nucleotides, the CDR3 is TGTGCCAGCAGCTTCCCAGCGGGAGAGGTCTGGAATGAGCAGTTCTTC.

The V call is TRBV29-1, the J call TRBJ1-1, with a possible D match to TRBD1 (5 bases). V was trimmed by 5 bases and J by 0 bases, leaving 13 bases between them. Germline-derived CDR1 and CDR2 are SQVTM and ANQGSEA. This CDR3 is 14 amino acids long. The CDR3 nucleotides read TGCAGCGTTCGGACATTCCCCATGAACACTGAAGCTTTCTTT. Translation gives CSVRTFPMNTEAFF.